The text below deals with one T cell receptor beta chain. This clonotype has a count of ten or more. Its binding antigen is unknown. No quality values exist for individual bases; no much larger clone is one base distant. Its CDR3 holds 15 amino acids, cysteine through phenylalanine. CDR3 DNA only is kept here, 45 bases in frame from base 1. CDR1 and CDR2 are read off the germline V gene as MDHEN and SYDVKM. From V the trimming removes 5 bases and from J it removes 0 bases, while the gene matches leave 4 bases of the junction unaccounted for. The data stem from a study of regulatory T cells in long-lasting Graves disease (dated by TCRdb to the early 2020s). For the wider study: Persistent Graves' disease was defined as persistently positive TSH receptor autoantibodies together with antithyroid drug treatment for over 5 years. Persistent Graves' disease patients were compared with newly diagnosed Graves' disease patients by peripheral blood TCR sequencing and RNA sequencing. A total of roughly 35 samples underwent TCR sequencing, from roughly 13 patients with persistent Graves' disease and about 20 patients with newly diagnosed Graves' disease. The study was conducted in China and was registered as a clinical trial. Persistent Graves' disease patients in the clinical cohort had taken antithyroid drugs for 9.5 to 13 years on average.

General findings and caveats noted by the study authors: More public clonotypes were shared among persistent patients (roughly 2,700) than among newly diagnosed patients (just under 1,000). Sequencing and analysis were restricted to the TCR beta chain. Compared with newly diagnosed patients, patients with persistent Graves' disease had lower TCR Shannon entropy and fewer highly expanded clones, which suggests clonal expansion. The authors noted that the small sample size was a limitation that may lower accuracy. The study examined only peripheral blood because the primary lesion, thyroid tissue, could not be accessed. TRBV28, TRBJ1-2 and TRBJ2-5 were preferentially used in persistent disease, while TRBV20-1 and TRBJ2-1 were favored in newly diagnosed disease.

Receptor libraries were prepared by multiplex PCR. Sequencing instrument: Illumina HiSeq 4000. iRepertoire HTBI primers and Arm-PCR amplification of CDR3 regions were used to construct TCR beta libraries. Before sequencing, the PCR products went through gel purification. The authors processed their data as follows. Gene usage analysis of CDR3 amino acid clonotypes used the 55 to 65 TRBV and fewer than 15 TRBJ segments found across samples. COPE and FqMerger were used to merge the filtered high-quality paired reads into contigs. BLAST was used to align contigs to IMGT TRBV, TRBD and TRBJ reference genes, with CDR3 defined following IMGT. Highly expanded clones were defined as clonotypes with a frequency above 0.1%. Shannon entropy served as the measure of repertoire diversity, while the Gini coefficient captured V-J evenness. Public clonotypes were defined as clonotypes shared by more than one individual. TCRdb redid the processing of the public reads, applying fastp at Q25 and MiXCR, and retained in-frame beta chains. Each entry is one CDR3 protein sequence, shown with its most common DNA and genes. TCRdb, rather than the study authors, made the V and J calls. Present in this sample are roughly 450,000 distinct CDR3 sequences, around a fifth of which were seen just once. The leading ten clones occupy roughly 14% of the sample.

This specimen's time point label, interpreted: persistent/refractory GD, antithyroid drugs over 5 years with positive TRAb. For both TCR sequencing and RNA sequencing, RNA was extracted from PBMCs in TRIzol. The diagnosis of Graves' disease followed American Thyroid Association guidelines. Patients were recruited from an endocrinology department in Xi'an, China. Each patient gave approximately 9 milliliters of peripheral blood, collected in an EDTA anticoagulant tube. PBMCs were isolated by Ficoll Paque Plus density gradient separation without further T cell sorting. RNA quality was checked with an Agilent 2100 Bioanalyzer and agarose gel, and concentration with a NanoDrop 2000.

This material consisted of peripheral blood mononuclear cells (PBMCs), taken when the disease was refractory, from a patient treated with antithyroid drugs. This TCR derives from a female donor with Graves disease. The chain employs TRBV28 and TRBJ1-5, and 7 junctional nucleotides match TRBD1. The CDR3 amino acid sequence is: CASSGTVYSNQPQHF. The nucleotide sequence reads as follows: TGTGCCAGCAGTGGGACAGTTTATAGCAATCAGCCCCAGCATTTT.